Included here is one T cell receptor beta chain sequence, with context. This table comes from immunoSEQ multiplex PCR, and its TCRdb copy is limited to in-frame clones, with some not included. Of approximately 300,000 clones in the sample, approximately 90% were seen once. The sample belongs to a study of blood T cell repertoires in COVID-19. The CDR3 extends over 18 amino acids. With V trimmed by 0 bases and J by 5 bases, 12 bases remained unmatched. Germline V gene sequence: CDR1 LNHNV, CDR2 YYDKDF (reference sequence). The receptor comes from a woman in her twenties or thirties with COVID-19, enrolled during active disease. J is TRBJ1-1 and V is TRBV15; 10 bases match TRBD1. The sequencing input was peripheral blood. Here the CDR3 reads CATSRDRGGQGGFTEAFF. CDR3 bases: TGTGCCACCAGCAGAGATAGGGGTGGACAGGGGGGATTTACTGAAGCTTTCTTT. The full variable domain, completed using reference TRBV15 and TRBJ1-1, is DAMVIQNPRYQVTQFGKPVTLSCSQTLNHNVMYWYQQKSSQAPKLLFHYYDKDFNNEADTPDNFQSRRPNTSFCFLDIRSPGLGDTAMYLCATSRDRGGQGGFTEAFFGQGTRLTVV.